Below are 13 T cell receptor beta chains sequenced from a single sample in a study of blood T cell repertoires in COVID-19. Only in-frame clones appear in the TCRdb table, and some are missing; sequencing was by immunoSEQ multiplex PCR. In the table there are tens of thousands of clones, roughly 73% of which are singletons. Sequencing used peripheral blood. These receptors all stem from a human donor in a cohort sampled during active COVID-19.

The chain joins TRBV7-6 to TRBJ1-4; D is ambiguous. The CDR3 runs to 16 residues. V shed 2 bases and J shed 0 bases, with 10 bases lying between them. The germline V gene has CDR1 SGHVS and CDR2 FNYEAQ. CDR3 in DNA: TGTGCCAGCAGCTTATTCCCGGGTACAACTAATGAAAAACTGTTTTTT. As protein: CASSLFPGTTNEKLFF.

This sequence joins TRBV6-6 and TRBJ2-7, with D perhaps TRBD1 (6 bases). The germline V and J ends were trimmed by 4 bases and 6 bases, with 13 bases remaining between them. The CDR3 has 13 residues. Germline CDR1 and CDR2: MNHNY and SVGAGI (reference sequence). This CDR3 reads CASSSTQGREQYF. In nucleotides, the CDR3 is TGTGCCAGCAGTTCGACCCAGGGGCGCGAGCAGTACTTC.

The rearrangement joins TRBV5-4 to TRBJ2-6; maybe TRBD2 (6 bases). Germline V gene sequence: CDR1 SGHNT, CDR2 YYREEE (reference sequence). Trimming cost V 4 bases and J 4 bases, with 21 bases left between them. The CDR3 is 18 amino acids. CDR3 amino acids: CASSPLEGTVAGANVLTF. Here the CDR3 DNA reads TGTGCCAGCAGCCCCCTGGAGGGCACAGTAGCGGGGGCCAACGTCCTGACTTTC.

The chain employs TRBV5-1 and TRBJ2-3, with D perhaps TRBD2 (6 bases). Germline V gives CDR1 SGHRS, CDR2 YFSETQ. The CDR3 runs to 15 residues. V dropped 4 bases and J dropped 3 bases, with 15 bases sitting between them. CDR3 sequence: CASSPLIGGTDTQYF. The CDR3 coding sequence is TGCGCCAGCAGCCCGCTTATTGGAGGGACAGATACGCAGTATTTT.

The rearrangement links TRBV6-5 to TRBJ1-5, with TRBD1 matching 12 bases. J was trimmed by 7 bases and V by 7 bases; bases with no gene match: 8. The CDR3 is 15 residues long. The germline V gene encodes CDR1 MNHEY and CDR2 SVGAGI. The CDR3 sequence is CASIGTGGAGQPQHF. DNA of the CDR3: TGTGCCAGCATCGGGACAGGGGGCGCGGGACAGCCCCAGCATTTT.

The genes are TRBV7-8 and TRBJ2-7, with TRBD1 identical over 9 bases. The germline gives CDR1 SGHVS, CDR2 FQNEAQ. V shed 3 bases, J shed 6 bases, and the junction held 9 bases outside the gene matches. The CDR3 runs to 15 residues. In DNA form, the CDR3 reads TGTGCCAGCAGCTTCCCGGGACAGGGATTTTTCGAGCAGTACTTC. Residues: CASSFPGQGFFEQYF.

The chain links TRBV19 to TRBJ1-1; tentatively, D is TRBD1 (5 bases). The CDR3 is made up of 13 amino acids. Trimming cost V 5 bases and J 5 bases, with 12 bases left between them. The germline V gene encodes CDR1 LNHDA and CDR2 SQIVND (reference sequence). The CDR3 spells CASSPREGTEAFF. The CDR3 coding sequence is TGTGCCAGTAGTCCCCGGGAGGGGACTGAAGCTTTCTTT.

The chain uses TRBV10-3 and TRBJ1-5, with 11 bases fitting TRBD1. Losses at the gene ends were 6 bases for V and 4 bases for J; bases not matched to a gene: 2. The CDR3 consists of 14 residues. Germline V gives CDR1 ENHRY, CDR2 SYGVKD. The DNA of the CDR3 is TGTGCCATCAGCGGGACAGGGGGGAATCAGCCCCAGCATTTT. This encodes CAISGTGGNQPQHF.

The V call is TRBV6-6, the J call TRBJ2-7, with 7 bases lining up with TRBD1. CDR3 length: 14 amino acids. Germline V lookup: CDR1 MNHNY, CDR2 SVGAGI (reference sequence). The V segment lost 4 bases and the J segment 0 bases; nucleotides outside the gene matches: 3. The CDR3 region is CASSFDRVSYEQYF. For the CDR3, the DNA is TGTGCCAGCAGTTTTGACAGGGTCTCCTACGAGCAGTACTTC.

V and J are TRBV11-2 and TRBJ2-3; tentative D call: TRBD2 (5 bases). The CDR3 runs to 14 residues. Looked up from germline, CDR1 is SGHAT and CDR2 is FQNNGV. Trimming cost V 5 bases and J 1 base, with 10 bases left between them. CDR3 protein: CASSLGGRTDTQYF. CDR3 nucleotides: TGTGCCAGCAGCCTTGGCGGGCGCACAGATACGCAGTATTTT.

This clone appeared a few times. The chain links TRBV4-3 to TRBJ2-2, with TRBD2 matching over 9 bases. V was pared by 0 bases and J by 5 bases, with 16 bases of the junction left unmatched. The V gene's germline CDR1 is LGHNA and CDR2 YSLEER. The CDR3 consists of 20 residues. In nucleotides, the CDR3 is TGCGCCAGCAGCCAAGAGCCTCCCGGCCTGCTAGCGGGGTATACCGGGGAGCTGTTTTTT. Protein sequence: CASSQEPPGLLAGYTGELFF.

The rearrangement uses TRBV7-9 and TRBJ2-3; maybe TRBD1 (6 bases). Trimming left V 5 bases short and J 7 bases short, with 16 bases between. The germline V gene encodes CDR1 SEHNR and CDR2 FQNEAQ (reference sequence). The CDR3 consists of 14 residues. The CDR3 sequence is CASSGQTVLNTQYF. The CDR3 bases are TGTGCCAGCAGCGGACAGACAGTCCTCAATACGCAGTATTTT.

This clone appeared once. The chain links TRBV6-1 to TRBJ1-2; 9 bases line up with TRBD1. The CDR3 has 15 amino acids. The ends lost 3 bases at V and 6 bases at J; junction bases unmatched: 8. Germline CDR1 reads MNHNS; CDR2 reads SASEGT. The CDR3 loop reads CASSDMYRDRDGYTF. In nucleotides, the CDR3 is TGTGCCAGCAGTGATATGTACAGGGACAGGGATGGCTACACCTTC.